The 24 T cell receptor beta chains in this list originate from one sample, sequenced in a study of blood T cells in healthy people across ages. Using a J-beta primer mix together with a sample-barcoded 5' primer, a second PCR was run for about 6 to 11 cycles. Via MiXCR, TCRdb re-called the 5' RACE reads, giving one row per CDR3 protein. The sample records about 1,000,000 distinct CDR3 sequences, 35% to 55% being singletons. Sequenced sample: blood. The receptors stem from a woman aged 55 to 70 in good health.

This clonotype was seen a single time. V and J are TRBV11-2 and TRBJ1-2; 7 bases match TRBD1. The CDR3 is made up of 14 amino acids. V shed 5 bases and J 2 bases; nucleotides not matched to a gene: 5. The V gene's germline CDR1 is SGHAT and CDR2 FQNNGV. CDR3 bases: TGTGCCAGCAGCACGGGACAGATAAACTATGGCTACACCTTC. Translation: CASSTGQINYGYTF.

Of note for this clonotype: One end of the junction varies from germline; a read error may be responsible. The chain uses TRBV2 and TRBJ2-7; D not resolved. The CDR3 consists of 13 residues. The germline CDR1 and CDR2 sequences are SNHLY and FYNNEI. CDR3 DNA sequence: TGTGCCAGCACTGAGGCAGACTCCTACGAGCTGTACTTC. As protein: CASTEADSYELYF.

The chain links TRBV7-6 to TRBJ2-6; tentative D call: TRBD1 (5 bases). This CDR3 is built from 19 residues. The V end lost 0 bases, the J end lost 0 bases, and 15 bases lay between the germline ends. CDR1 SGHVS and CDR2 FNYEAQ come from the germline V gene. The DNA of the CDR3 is TGTGCCAGCAGCTTAGCGCACCCGACAGCCGGCTCTGGGGCCAACGTCCTGACTTTC. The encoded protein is CASSLAHPTAGSGANVLTF.

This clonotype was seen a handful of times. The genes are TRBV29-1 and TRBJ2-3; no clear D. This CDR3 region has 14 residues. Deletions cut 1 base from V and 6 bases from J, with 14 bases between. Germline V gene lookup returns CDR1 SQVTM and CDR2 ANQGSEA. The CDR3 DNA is TGCAGCGTTGAAGCGGCACCCACCCCCGATACGCAGTATTTT. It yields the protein CSVEAAPTPDTQYF.

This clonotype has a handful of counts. CDR3 coding DNA: TGTGCCAGCAGTGCCAGGGCGGGAAACACCATATATTTT. As protein: CASSARAGNTIYF. The V and J genes are TRBV2 and TRBJ1-3; TRBD1 might be the D (5 bases). The V end was cut by 4 bases, the J end by 4 bases, with 8 bases between. CDR1 and CDR2 (germline): SNHLY, FYNNEI. The CDR3 runs to 13 residues.

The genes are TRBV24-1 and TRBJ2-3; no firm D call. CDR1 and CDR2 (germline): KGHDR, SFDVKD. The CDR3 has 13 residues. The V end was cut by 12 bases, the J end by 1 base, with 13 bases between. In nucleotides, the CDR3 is TGTGCCGCACACTACTTACGCACAGATACGCAGTATTTT. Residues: CAAHYLRTDTQYF.

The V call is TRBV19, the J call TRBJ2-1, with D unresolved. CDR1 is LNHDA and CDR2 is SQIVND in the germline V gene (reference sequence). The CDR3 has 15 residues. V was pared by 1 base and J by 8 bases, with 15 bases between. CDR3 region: CASSIAMVGYDEQFF. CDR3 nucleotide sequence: TGTGCCAGTAGTATAGCCATGGTAGGGTACGATGAGCAGTTCTTC.

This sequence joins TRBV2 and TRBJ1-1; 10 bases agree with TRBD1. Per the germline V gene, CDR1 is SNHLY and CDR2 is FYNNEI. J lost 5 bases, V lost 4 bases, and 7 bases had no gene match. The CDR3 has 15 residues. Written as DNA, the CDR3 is TGTGCCAGCAGTGCGGGGACAGGGGTATTTACTGAAGCTTTCTTT. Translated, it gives CASSAGTGVFTEAFF.

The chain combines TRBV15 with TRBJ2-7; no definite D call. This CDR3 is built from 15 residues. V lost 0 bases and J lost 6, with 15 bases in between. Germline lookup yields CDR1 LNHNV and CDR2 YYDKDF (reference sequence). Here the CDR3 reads CATSREIDLRSEQYF. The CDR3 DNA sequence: TGTGCCACCAGCAGAGAAATAGACCTACGTTCCGAGCAGTACTTC.

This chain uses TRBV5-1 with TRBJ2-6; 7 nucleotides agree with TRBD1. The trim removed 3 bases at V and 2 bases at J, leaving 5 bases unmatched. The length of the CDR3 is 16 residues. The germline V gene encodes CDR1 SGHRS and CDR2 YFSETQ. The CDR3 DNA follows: TGCGCCAGCAGCTCGCCGACAGGGACTGGGGCCAACGTCCTGACTTTC. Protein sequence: CASSSPTGTGANVLTF.

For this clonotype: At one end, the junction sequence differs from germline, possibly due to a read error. The CDR3 DNA reads as TGTGCCAGCAGTAGAGACGTCAACTGTGGCTACACCTTC. It translates to CASSRDVNCGYTF. The rearrangement joins TRBV7-2 to TRBJ1-2; D remains unclear. The V gene's germline CDR1 is SGHTA and CDR2 FQGNSA. The CDR3 covers 13 residues.

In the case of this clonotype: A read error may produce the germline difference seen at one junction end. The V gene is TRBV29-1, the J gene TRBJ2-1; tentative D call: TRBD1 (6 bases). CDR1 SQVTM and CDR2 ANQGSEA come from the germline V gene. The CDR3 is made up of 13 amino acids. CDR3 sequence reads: CGVSGTSYNEQFF. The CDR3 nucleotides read TGCGGCGTCTCCGGGACATCCTACAATGAGCAGTTCTTC.

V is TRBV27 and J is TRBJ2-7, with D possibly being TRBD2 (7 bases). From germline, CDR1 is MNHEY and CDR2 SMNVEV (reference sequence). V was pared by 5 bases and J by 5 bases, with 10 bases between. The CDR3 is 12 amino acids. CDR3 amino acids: CASSPGGHEQYF. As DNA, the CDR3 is TGTGCCAGCAGTCCGGGGGGCCACGAGCAGTACTTC.

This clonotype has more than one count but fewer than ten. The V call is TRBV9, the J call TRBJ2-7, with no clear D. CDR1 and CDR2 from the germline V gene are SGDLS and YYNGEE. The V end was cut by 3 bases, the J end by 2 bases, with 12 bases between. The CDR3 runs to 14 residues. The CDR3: CASSGGPGPYEQYF. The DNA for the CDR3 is TGTGCCAGCAGCGGAGGCCCAGGACCCTACGAGCAGTACTTC.

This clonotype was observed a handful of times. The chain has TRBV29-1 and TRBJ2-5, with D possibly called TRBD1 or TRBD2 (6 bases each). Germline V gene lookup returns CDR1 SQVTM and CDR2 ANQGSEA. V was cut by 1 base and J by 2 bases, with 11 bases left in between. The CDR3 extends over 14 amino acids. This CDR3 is CSVEAGAGQETQYF. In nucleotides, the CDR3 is TGCAGCGTTGAAGCGGGGGCCGGACAAGAGACCCAGTACTTC.

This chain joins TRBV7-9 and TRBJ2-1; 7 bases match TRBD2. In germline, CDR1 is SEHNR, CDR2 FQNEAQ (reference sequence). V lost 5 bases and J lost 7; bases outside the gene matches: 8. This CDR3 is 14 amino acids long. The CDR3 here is CASSRPTSPNEQFF. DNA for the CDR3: TGTGCCAGCAGCCGCCCGACTAGCCCGAATGAGCAGTTCTTC.

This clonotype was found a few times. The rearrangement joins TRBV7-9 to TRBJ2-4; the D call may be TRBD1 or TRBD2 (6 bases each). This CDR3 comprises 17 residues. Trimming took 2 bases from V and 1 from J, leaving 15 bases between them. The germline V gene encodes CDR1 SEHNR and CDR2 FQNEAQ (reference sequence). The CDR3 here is CASSLRGDDGAKNIQYF. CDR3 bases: TGTGCCAGCAGCTTAAGGGGGGATGACGGGGCCAAAAACATTCAGTACTTC. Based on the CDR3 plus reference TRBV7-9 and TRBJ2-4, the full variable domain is DTGVSQNPRHKITKRGQNVTFRCDPISEHNRLYWYRQTLGQGPEFLTYFQNEAQLEKSRLLSDRFSAERPKGSFSTLEIQRTEQGDSAMYLCASSLRGDDGAKNIQYFGAGTRLSVL.

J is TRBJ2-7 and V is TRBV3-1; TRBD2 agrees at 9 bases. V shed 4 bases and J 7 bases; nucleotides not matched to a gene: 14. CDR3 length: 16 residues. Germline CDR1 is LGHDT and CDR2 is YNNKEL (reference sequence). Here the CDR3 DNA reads TGTGCCAGCAGCCTTTACATAGCGGGAGTGGGAAATGAGCAGTACTTC. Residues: CASSLYIAGVGNEQYF.

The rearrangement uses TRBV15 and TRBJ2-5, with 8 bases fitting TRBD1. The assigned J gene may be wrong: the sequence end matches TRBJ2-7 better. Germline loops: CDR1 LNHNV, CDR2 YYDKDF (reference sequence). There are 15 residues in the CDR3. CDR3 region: CATSRERTGSREQYF. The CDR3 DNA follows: TGTGCCACCAGCAGAGAAAGGACAGGGTCCCGCGAGCAGTACTTC.

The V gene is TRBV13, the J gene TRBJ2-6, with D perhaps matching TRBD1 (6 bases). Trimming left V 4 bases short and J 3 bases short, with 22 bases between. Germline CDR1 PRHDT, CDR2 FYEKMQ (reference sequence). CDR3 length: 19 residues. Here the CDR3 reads CASSSTSTGQSGGANVLTF. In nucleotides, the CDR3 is TGTGCCAGCAGCTCAACCTCGACAGGCCAATCGGGTGGGGCCAACGTCCTGACTTTC.

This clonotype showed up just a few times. The CDR3 DNA sequence: TGTGCCAGCAGCTTAGAAACCAGTTCCCTCTACGAGCAGTACTTC. Protein product: CASSLETSSLYEQYF. The J gene is TRBJ2-7, the V gene TRBV11-2, with D unresolved. The germline V gene has CDR1 SGHAT and CDR2 FQNNGV. Trimming removed 0 bases from V and 3 bases from J, with 12 bases in between. The CDR3 is 15 amino acids.

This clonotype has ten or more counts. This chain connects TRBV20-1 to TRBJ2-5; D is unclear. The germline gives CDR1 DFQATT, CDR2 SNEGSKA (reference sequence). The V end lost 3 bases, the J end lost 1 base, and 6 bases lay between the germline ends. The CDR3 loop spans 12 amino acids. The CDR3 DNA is TGCAGTGCTAGTACGGGCCAAGAGACCCAGTACTTC. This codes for CSASTGQETQYF.

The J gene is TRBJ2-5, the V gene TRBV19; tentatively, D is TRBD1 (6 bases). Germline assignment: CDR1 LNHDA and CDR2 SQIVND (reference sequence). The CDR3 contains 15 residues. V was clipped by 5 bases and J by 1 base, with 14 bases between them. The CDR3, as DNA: TGTGCCAGTAGTTTCACAGGGATGGGCCAAGAGACCCAGTACTTC. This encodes CASSFTGMGQETQYF.

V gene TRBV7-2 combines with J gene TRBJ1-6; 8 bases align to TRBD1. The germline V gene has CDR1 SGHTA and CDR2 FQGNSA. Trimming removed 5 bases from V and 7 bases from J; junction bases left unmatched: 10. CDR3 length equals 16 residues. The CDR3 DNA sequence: TGTGCCAGCAGCCCGAACGACAGGGGCGTAAATTCACCCCTCCACTTT. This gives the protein CASSPNDRGVNSPLHF.